The present TCR beta chain was sequenced within a study of shared clonotypes between healthy human individuals. Whole-study context: CD8 memory received one plate per donor, CD8 naive two, CD4 memory three and CD4 naive three. Study conclusions and caveats: For naive CD4 cells, approximately 4.8% of clonotypes were shared across a handful of donors.

This CDR3 has 13 amino acids. Germline-derived CDR1 and CDR2 are SGHTA and FQGNSA. V dropped 5 bases and J dropped 5 bases, with 9 bases sitting between them. TCRdb keeps only in-frame clones here, not all; method: immunoSEQ multiplex PCR. Found here are some 1.4 million clones, more than 95% of them singletons; the top ten hold 1.2%. Concerning this clone: Its antigen is still unknown.

This rearrangement joins TRBV7-2 to TRBJ2-2; D gene ambiguous. The sample consisted of naive CD4+ T cells sorted from blood. Regarding subset: CD45RA+ positively selected. The receptor was derived from a man between 25 and 39 years old in good health. The CDR3 spells CASSRKQTGELFF. The CDR3 bases are TGTGCCAGCAGCCGGAAACAAACCGGGGAGCTGTTTTTT.